The clone carrying this TCR beta chain is deemed medium-sized (0.01 to 0.1%). The antigen is unknown. After constant-region reverse-primer amplification, full-length variable regions underwent semi-nested PCR with Nested Universal Primer A. Each CDR3 protein gets one entry after TCRdb re-called the 5' RACE reads with MiXCR. The data contain nearly 10,000 distinct CDR3 sequences, approximately 14% of them singletons. Tregs were sorted as CD4+CD25+CD127-/low cells. Study-wide findings and caveats: Tumor-infiltrating Treg TCR alpha and beta sequences overlapped most with tumor naive CD4+ T cells, then blood naive.

The receptor comes from a female donor with breast cancer. Specimen: Tregs sorted from blood.

CDR3 residues: CASSRGLAYNEQFF. CDR3 bases: TGCGCCAGCAGCCGCGGACTAGCCTACAATGAGCAGTTCTTC. The chain joins TRBV5-1 to TRBJ2-1, with 7 bases identical to TRBD2. The CDR3 is 14 amino acids. The germline CDR1 and CDR2 sequences are SGHRS and YFSETQ. V gave up 4 bases and J gave up 2 bases; unmatched junction bases: 3.